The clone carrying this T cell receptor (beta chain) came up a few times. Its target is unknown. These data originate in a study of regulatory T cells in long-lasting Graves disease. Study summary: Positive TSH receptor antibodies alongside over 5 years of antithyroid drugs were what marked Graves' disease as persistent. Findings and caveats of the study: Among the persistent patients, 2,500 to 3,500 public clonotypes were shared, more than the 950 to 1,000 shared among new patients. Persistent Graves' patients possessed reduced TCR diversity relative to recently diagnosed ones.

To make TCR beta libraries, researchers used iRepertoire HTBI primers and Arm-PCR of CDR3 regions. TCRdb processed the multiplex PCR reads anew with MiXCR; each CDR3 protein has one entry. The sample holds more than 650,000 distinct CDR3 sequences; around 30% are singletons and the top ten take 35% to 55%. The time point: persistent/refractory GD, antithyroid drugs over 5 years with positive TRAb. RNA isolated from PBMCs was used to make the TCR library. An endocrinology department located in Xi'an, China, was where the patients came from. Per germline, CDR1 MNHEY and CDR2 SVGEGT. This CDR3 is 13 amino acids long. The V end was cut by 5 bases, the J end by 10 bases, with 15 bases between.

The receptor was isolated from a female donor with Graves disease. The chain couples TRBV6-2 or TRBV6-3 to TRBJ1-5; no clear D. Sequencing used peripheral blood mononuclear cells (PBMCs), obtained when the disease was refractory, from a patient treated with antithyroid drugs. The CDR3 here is CASSEALGRPQHF. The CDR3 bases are TGTGCCAGCAGTGAAGCTCTGGGAAGACCCCAGCATTTT.